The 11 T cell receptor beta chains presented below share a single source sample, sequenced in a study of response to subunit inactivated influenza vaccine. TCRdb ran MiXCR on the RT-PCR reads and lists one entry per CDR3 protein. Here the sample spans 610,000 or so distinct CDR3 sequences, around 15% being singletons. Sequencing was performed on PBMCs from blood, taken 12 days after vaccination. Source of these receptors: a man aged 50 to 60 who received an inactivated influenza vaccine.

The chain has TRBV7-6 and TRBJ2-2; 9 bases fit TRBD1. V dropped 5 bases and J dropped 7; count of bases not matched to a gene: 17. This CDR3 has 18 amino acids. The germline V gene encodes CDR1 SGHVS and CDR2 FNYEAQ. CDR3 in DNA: TGTGCCAGCAGCCTCGTCACAGGGGGCGCCCCGGGTGTCGGGGAGCTGTTTTTT. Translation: CASSLVTGGAPGVGELFF. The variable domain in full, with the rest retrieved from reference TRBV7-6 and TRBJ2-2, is GAGVSQSPRYKVTKRGQDVALRCDPISGHVSLYWYRQALGQGPEFLTYFNYEAQQDKSGLPNDRFSAERPEGSISTLTIQRTEQRDSAMYRCASSLVTGGAPGVGELFFGEGSRLTVL.

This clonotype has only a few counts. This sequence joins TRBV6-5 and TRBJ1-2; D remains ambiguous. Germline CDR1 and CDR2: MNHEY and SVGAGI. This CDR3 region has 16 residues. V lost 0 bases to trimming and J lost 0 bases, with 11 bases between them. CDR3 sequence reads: CASSYSNQRSNYGYTF. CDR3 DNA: TGTGCCAGCAGTTACTCTAATCAGCGGTCTAACTATGGCTACACCTTC.

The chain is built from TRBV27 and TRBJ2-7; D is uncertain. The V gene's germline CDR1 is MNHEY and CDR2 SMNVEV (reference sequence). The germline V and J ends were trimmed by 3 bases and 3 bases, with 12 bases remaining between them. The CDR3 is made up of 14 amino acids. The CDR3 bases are TGTGCCAGCAGTTTTAGGTTGCCATTCTACGAGCAGTACTTC. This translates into CASSFRLPFYEQYF.

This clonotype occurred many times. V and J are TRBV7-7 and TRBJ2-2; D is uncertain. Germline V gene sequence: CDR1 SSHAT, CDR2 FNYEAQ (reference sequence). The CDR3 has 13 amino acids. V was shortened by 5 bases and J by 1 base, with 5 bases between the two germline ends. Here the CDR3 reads CASSPQNTGELFF. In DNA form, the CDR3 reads TGTGCCAGCAGCCCTCAGAACACCGGGGAGCTGTTTTTT.

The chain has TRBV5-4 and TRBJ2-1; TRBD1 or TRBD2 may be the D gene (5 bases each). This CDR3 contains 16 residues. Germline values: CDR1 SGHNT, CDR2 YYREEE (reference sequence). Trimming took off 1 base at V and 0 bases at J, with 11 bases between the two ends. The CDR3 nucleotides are TGTGCCAGCAGCTTGACCCCAGGGAGCTCCTACAATGAGCAGTTCTTC. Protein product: CASSLTPGSSYNEQFF.

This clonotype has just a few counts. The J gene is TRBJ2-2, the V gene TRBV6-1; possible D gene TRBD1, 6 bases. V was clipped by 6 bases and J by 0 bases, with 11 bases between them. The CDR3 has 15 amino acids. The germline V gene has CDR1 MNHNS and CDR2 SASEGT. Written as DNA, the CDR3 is TGTGCCAGCAGCGCCGGGACACCGAACACCGGGGAGCTGTTTTTT. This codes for CASSAGTPNTGELFF.

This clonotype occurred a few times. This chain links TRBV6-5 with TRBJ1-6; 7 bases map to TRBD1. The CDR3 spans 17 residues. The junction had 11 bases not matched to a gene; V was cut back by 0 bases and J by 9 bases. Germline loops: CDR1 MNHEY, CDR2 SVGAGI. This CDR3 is CASSYSTIRGASSPLHF. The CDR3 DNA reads TGTGCCAGCAGTTACTCGACCATCAGGGGGGCCTCTTCACCCCTCCACTTT.

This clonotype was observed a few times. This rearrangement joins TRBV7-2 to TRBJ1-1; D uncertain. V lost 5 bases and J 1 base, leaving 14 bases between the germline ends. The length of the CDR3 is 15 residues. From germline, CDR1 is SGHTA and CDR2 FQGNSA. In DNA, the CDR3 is TGTGCCAGCAGCCTCGGTGGCAGCCGGAACACTGAAGCTTTCTTT. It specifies CASSLGGSRNTEAFF. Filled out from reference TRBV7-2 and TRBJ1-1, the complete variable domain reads GAGVSQSPSNKVTEKGKDVELRCDPISGHTALYWYRQSLGQGLEFLIYFQGNSAPDKSGLPSDRFSAERTGGSVSTLTIQRTQQEDSAVYLCASSLGGSRNTEAFFGQGTRLTVV.

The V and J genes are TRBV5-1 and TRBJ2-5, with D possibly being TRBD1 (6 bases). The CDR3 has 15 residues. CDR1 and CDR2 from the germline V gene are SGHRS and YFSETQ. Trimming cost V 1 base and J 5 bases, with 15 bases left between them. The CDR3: CASSLTGTGMETQYF. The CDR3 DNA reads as TGCGCCAGCAGCTTGACGGGAACAGGGATGGAGACCCAGTACTTC. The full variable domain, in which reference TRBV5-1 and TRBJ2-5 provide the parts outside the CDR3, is KAGVTQTPRYLIKTRGQQVTLSCSPISGHRSVSWYQQTPGQGLQFLFEYFSETQRNKGNFPGRFSGRQFSNSRSEMNVSTLELGDSALYLCASSLTGTGMETQYFGPGTRLLVL.

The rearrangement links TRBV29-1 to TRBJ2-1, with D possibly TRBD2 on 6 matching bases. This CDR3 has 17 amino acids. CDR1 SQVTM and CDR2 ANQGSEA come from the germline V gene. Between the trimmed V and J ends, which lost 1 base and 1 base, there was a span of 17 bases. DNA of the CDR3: TGCAGCGTTGAAGGAATTGGCGGGAAAACTTCCTACAATGAGCAGTTCTTC. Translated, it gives CSVEGIGGKTSYNEQFF.

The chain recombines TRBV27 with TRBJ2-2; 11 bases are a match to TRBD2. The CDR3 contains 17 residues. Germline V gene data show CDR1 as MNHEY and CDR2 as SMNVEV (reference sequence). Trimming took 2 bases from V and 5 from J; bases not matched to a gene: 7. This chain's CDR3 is CASSLRLAGGGTGELFF. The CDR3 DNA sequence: TGTGCCAGCAGTTTAAGGCTAGCGGGAGGCGGTACCGGGGAGCTGTTTTTT.